These T cell receptor beta chains were read from a single sample in a study of graft-versus-host responses after intestinal transplantation. Antigens for these TCRs are unknown. Clones were read by immunoSEQ multiplex PCR, and TCRdb kept only the in-frame ones, dropping some. The sample shows tens of thousands of clones, 84% of them seen only once. Sequences were derived from unstimulated CD4+ T cells sorted from spleen or lymph node cells, sampled before transplant. These receptors were taken from a human donor who was the organ donor for an intestinal transplant. CDR3s include the opening cysteine and the closing phenylalanine or tryptophan. A D gene is named only where the DNA matches it firmly. Only part of the rows carry a size: once, few, many, or a class if the clone is expanded.

cdr3_aa,cdr3_nt,v_call,clone_size,d_call,j_call
CAGGGGTYNEQFF,TGTGCCGGCGGGGGGGGAACCTACAATGAGCAGTTCTTC,TRBV28,NA,TRBD2,TRBJ2-1
CASSAAGTGGFINSNQPQHF,TGTGCCAGCAGCGCGGCTGGGACAGGGGGCTTTATTAATAGCAATCAGCCCCAGCATTTT,TRBV6-4,NA,TRBD1,TRBJ1-5
CASSLQVNTEAFF,TGTGCCAGCAGTCTACAGGTGAACACTGAAGCTTTCTTT,TRBV28,few,NA,TRBJ1-1
CASSQAQPSYSSYGYTF,TGTGCCAGCAGCCAAGCCCAACCCTCGTACTCAAGCTATGGCTACACCTTC,TRBV4-2,NA,NA,TRBJ1-2
CASSLAAGGKETQYF,TGTGCCAGCAGCTTGGCAGCGGGGGGGAAAGAGACCCAGTACTTC,TRBV7-9,NA,TRBD2,TRBJ2-5
CASSGGQGPNEKLFF,TGCGCCAGCAGCGGCGGACAGGGCCCTAATGAAAAACTGTTTTTT,TRBV5-1,NA,TRBD1,TRBJ1-4
CASMKAANTDTQYF,TGTGCCAGTATGAAAGCGGCTAACACAGATACGCAGTATTTT,TRBV19,NA,NA,TRBJ2-3
CASSRGVNTIYF,TGTGCCAGCAGTAGGGGCGTAAACACCATATATTTT,TRBV28,NA,NA,TRBJ1-3
CASSPGTTGANVLTF,TGTGCCAGCTCACCGGGGACAACAGGGGCCAACGTCCTGACTTTC,TRBV18,NA,NA,TRBJ2-6
CASRAPKDRDTEAFF,TGTGCTAGTAGAGCCCCCAAAGATCGGGACACTGAAGCTTTCTTT,TRBV6-6,NA,NA,TRBJ1-1
CASSLNSGGYNEQFF,TGTGCCAGCAGCTTAAACAGCGGGGGGTACAATGAGCAGTTCTTC,TRBV7-2,NA,TRBD2,TRBJ2-1
CASSVGQGEYNEQFF,TGTGCCAGCAGCGTAGGACAGGGAGAGTACAATGAGCAGTTCTTC,TRBV13,NA,TRBD1,TRBJ2-1
CASSPRAGGQGEQFF,TGTGCCAGCAGCCCAAGAGCGGGGGGGCAGGGTGAGCAGTTCTTC,TRBV7-2,few,TRBD2,TRBJ2-1
CASSTRTGALHF,TGTGCCAGCAGCACCCGGACAGGAGCCCTCCACTTT,TRBV7-8,NA,TRBD1,TRBJ1-6
CASSAASGRVRSSEQFF,TGTGCCAGCAGCGCCGCTAGCGGGAGGGTTCGCTCAAGTGAGCAGTTCTTC,TRBV9,NA,TRBD2,TRBJ2-1
CASSSIDGTPYGYTF,TGTGCCAGCAGTTCTATAGACGGGACACCCTATGGCTACACCTTC,TRBV6-5,NA,NA,TRBJ1-2
CASSQPQGSGNTIYF,TGTGCCAGCAGCCAACCACAGGGATCAGGAAACACCATATATTTT,TRBV16,NA,NA,TRBJ1-3
CASRNLDIAEAFF,TGTGCCAGCAGAAATCTGGACATCGCTGAAGCTTTCTTT,TRBV6-5,NA,NA,TRBJ1-1
CASSLGRTGMNTEAFF,TGCGCCAGCAGCTTGGGCCGGACAGGGATGAACACTGAAGCTTTCTTT,TRBV5-1,NA,TRBD1,TRBJ1-1
CASSQDYSTAIYNEQFF,TGTGCCAGCAGCCAAGATTATTCGACAGCTATCTACAATGAGCAGTTCTTC,TRBV4-2,once,NA,TRBJ2-1
CASSQEPSINSPLHF,TGCGCCAGCAGCCAGGAGCCTTCGATAAATTCACCCCTCCACTTT,TRBV4-1,NA,NA,TRBJ1-6
CASRRQGDYNEQFF,TGTGCCAGCAGGAGACAGGGGGACTACAATGAGCAGTTCTTC,TRBV6-5,NA,TRBD1,TRBJ2-1
CASSQDHSANEQFF,TGTGCCAGCAGCCAAGACCACAGTGCGAATGAGCAGTTCTTC,TRBV14,NA,NA,TRBJ2-1
CSVETLSGYTF,TGCAGCGTTGAAACCCTTAGTGGCTACACCTTC,TRBV29-1,NA,NA,TRBJ1-2
CASSFQGAPSTDTQYF,TGTGCCAGCAGTTTTCAGGGCGCGCCTAGCACAGATACGCAGTATTTT,TRBV28,NA,NA,TRBJ2-3
CASAKDSTSNSPLHF,TGTGCCAGCGCCAAGGACAGCACATCTAATTCACCCCTCCACTTT,TRBV28,NA,NA,TRBJ1-6
CASTYLAGHTGELFF,TGCGCCAGCACATACCTAGCGGGTCACACCGGGGAGCTGTTTTTT,TRBV5-1,few,TRBD2,TRBJ2-2
CASSLGTEGETQYF,TGTGCCAGCAGCTTAGGGACTGAGGGAGAGACCCAGTACTTC,TRBV11-3,NA,NA,TRBJ2-5
CASSFDSYYQPQHF,TGTGCCAGCAGTTTCGACAGCTATTACCAGCCCCAGCATTTT,TRBV28,NA,NA,TRBJ1-5
CASSPQGRDTGELFF,TGTGCCAGCAGCCCACAGGGTCGGGACACCGGGGAGCTGTTTTTT,TRBV9,NA,NA,TRBJ2-2
CASSLLASGGGDTQYF,TGTGCCAGCAGCTTATTAGCCAGCGGGGGTGGGGATACGCAGTATTTT,TRBV7-2,NA,TRBD2,TRBJ2-3
CASSLRGLAGMSYNEQFF,TGTGCCAGCAGCTTAAGAGGACTAGCGGGGATGTCCTACAATGAGCAGTTCTTC,TRBV7-8,NA,TRBD2,TRBJ2-1
CASSESGTVGYTF,TGTGCCAGCAGTGAATCCGGGACAGTAGGCTACACCTTC,TRBV25-1,few,TRBD1,TRBJ1-2
CASQPRNEQFF,TGTGCCAGCCAGCCCAGGAATGAGCAGTTCTTC,TRBV2,NA,NA,TRBJ2-1